The rows below give T cell receptor beta chains drawn from one sample of a study of T-cell reconstitution after alpha-beta-depleted transplantation in children. One entry per CDR3 protein results from TCRdb running MiXCR on the PCR reads. Here the sample spans about 980,000 distinct CDR3 sequences, roughly 31% being singletons. The sequences come from PBMCs, mostly from graft donor cells, collected 360 days after TCRalphabeta/CD19-depleted stem cell transplant. The receptor source for this set is a boy under two years old who had a stem cell transplant for SCID, so the T cells may come from the graft donor. The CDR3 runs from the conserved cysteine through the conserved F or W.

v_call	j_call	cdr3_aa
TRBV7-2	TRBJ2-5	CASSRGGRQETQYF
TRBV12-3/TRBV12-4	TRBJ1-6	CASSLGVSPLHF
TRBV10-3	TRBJ1-1	CAISRGTENTEAFF
TRBV5-1	TRBJ1-1	CASSLARDGTEAFF
TRBV7-6	TRBJ2-7	CASSSGDRSYEQYF
TRBV29-1	TRBJ2-1	CSVGQRGHIYNEQFF
TRBV5-1	TRBJ1-1	CASSLVGPRGPEAFF
TRBV6-2/TRBV6-3	TRBJ1-5	CASSYPTVRYSNQPQHF
TRBV29-1	TRBJ2-1	CSVEYPSRGPNEQFF
TRBV20-1	TRBJ2-7	CSASRGKSYEQYF